This T cell receptor beta chain appears in the sequencing data of a study of shared clonotypes between healthy human individuals (TCRdb year 2020). Concerning the study at large: The cohort comprised a couple of women and three men aged 18 to 49 years. For each donor, CD4 naive and CD4 memory were each run on three plates, CD8 naive on two plates, and CD8 memory on one plate. To estimate repertoire size and how much clonotypes are shared between individuals, the study performed deep sequencing of blood TCR repertoires from five healthy adults. To increase sequencing depth and limit assay-specific biases, different laboratories used diverse techniques to prepare libraries and sequence TCR repertoires. Each donor's leukapheresis produced roughly between about 0.9 and 9.5 billion PBMCs.

CD8 naive samples were obtained by positive selection for CCR7 among CD45RO-negative cells, yielding a CD45RA+CCR7+ population from which TemRA cells were excluded. The donors were healthy, HIV-negative adults who had no recently reported acute infections or vaccinations. Every donor was a Caucasian adult residing in Nashville, Tennessee, USA. After blood collection by leukapheresis, PBMCs were isolated using Ficoll-Histopaque density gradient centrifugation and then cryopreserved in the vapor phase of liquid nitrogen. Analytical flow cytometry was used to check the purity and quantity of each magnetically sorted T cell population. Genomic DNA was isolated from every sorted fraction and measured by UV absorbance on a Nanodrop 2000c. The CDR3 runs 14 amino acids, cysteine and phenylalanine included. Only the CDR3 part of the read is kept: 42 bases, read in frame from the first base. Reading the germline V gene (reference sequence) gives CDR1 MNHNY and CDR2 SVGAGI. A distance of 12 bases separates the germline ends of V and J, which lose 4 bases and 5 bases respectively.

Broader findings and caveats from the paper: The genetic and exposure-history diversity represented was limited by the small number of donors. Incomplete sequencing was indicated by rarefaction of sorted-subset datasets, despite the large sequencing depth. Across a few donors, roughly 5% of naive CD4, more than 3% of naive CD8, 2.3% of memory CD4, and under 0.45% of memory CD8 clonotypes were shared. Compared with non-shared clonotypes, clonotypes shared by all four sorted-subset donors had higher generation probabilities. Naive subsets generally had larger estimated clonotype richness than memory subsets did. Sampling was limited to blood, and TCR repertoires in tissue likely differ from TCR repertoires in blood. Based on pairwise subsampling, the degree of clonotype sharing among donors was expected to be affected by sequencing depth.

TCR CDR3 regions were amplified from genomic DNA by multiplex PCR using the deep immunoSEQ assay. Genomic DNA extracted from each cell subset was distributed evenly over all wells of several immunoSEQ 96-well plates, and each plate served as one replicate. For sorted subsets, roughly 200 ng genomic DNA, equal to 30,000 to 35,000 T cell genomes, was loaded into each replicate PCR. The purified libraries were quantified using a Qubit 3.0 fluorometer, sized with a Bioanalyzer 2100, and then quantified again using the KAPA Library Quantification kit. Every immunoSEQ 96-well plate was sequenced on a separate single-read 150-cycle Illumina NextSeq 550 flow cell. The authors processed their data as follows. Because only junctional sequences without quality scores were contained in the immunoSEQ output, filtering matching that applied to full-length reads could not be performed. To assign V/J genes and CDR3, sequences were annotated against IMGT germline references using PyIR, a Python wrapper for IgBLAST v1.9. Reads were removed for weak V/J assignments (E-value above 1e-6), missing CDR3, stop codons, out-of-frame junctions, or ambiguous translated residues. V3J clonotypes were defined as sequences sharing the same inferred V gene, J gene, and CDR3 amino acid sequence. The percentage overlap between two repertoires was calculated by dividing the number of shared unique clonotypes by the size of the smaller repertoire. Richness of each repertoire was evaluated using RTK rarefaction, the Chao1 estimator, and Recon v2.1 estimates of unobserved clonotypes. OLGA was used to compute generation probabilities for all TCRbeta clonotypes that the gDNA method yielded from a handful of donors. Held by TCRdb, this immuneACCESS table contains in-frame sequences only and omits some clones. Under half of the omission traces to an unresolved V gene where checked; the cause of the rest is unknown. The DNA was the basis for D and trimming; V, J and clone size are from that table. The sample records fewer than 1 million clones, around 96% of which are singletons. The ten largest clones represent approximately 0.2% of the sample.

Comments on this clone: Its antigen is unknown. No base quality values were provided; no much bigger clone lies one nucleotide off.

This TCR was sampled from a man aged 30 to 39 in good health. The rearrangement combines TRBV6-6 with TRBJ2-1, with the identity of the D gene unclear. The material sequenced was naive CD8+ T cells sorted from blood. The sample's cell subset or site label is to be understood as: CD45RA+CCR7+. The CDR3 protein sequence reads: CASSSKFSNNEQFF. The DNA reads as follows: TGTGCCAGCAGTTCAAAATTCTCAAACAATGAGCAGTTCTTC.